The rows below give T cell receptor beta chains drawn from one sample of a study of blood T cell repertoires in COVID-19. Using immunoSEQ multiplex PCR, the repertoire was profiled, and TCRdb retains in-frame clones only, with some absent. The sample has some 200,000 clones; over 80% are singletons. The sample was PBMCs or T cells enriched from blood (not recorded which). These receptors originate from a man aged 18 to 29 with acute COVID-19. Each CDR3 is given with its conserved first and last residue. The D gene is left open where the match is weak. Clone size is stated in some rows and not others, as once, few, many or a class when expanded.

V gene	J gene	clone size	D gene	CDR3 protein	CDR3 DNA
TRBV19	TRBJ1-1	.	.	CASNQRGVNTEAFF	TGTGCCAGTAATCAACGGGGGGTGAACACTGAAGCTTTCTTT
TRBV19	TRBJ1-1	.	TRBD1	CASSLRTGVYTEAFF	TGTGCCAGTAGTCTCAGGACAGGGGTTTACACTGAAGCTTTCTTT
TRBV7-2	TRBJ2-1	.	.	CASSLGPGAHNEQFF	TGTGCCAGCAGCTTAGGACCGGGAGCCCACAATGAGCAGTTCTTC
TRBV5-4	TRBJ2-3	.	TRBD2	CASSLDFRWTSGHPTDTQYF	TGTGCCAGCAGCTTGGATTTTCGGTGGACTAGCGGTCACCCCACAGATACGCAGTATTTT
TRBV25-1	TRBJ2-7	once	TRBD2	CASSETLAGLPYEQYF	TGTGCCAGCAGTGAAACGCTAGCGGGACTACCCTACGAGCAGTACTTC
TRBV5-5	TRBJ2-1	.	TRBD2	CASSSGLAGEGEQFF	TGTGCCAGCAGCTCCGGACTAGCGGGAGAGGGTGAGCAGTTCTTC
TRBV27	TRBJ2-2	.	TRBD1	CASSDRGVRAGELFF	TGTGCCAGCAGTGACAGGGGGGTGCGCGCCGGGGAGCTGTTTTTT
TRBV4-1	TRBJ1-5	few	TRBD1	CASSQESRTGASNQPQHF	TGCGCCAGCAGCCAAGAGTCCCGGACAGGGGCCAGCAATCAGCCCCAGCATTTT
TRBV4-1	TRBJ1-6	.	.	CASSQDHGGGSPLHF	TGCGCCAGCAGCCAAGATCACGGGGGGGGCTCACCCCTCCACTTT
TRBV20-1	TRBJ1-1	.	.	CSARGGTSAFF	TGCAGTGCTAGGGGCGGGACTTCAGCTTTCTTT
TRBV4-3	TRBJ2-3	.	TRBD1	CASSQGTGSPDTQYF	TGCGCCAGCAGCCAAGGGACAGGGAGCCCAGATACGCAGTATTTT
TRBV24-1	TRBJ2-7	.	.	CATSESQSYEQYF	TGTGCCACCAGTGAATCCCAGTCCTACGAGCAGTACTTC
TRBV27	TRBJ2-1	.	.	CASSLSIGGRTSSYNEQFF	TGTGCCAGCAGTTTATCGATCGGGGGTAGGACGAGCTCCTACAATGAGCAGTTCTTC
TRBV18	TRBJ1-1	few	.	CASSPEVGARTEAFF	TGTGCCAGCTCACCGGAGGTGGGGGCGCGGACTGAAGCTTTCTTT
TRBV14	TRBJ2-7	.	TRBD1	CASSLRTGDEQYF	TGTGCCAGCAGCCTCCGGACAGGGGACGAGCAGTACTTC
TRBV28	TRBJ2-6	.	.	CASSFPGTGANVLTF	TGTGCCAGCAGTTTCCCGGGGACTGGGGCCAACGTCCTGACTTTC
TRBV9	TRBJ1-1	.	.	CASSPGANTEAFF	TGTGCCAGCAGCCCAGGGGCCAACACTGAAGCTTTCTTT
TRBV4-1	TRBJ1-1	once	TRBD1	CASSQEPGTESGEAFF	TGCGCCAGCAGCCAAGAACCCGGGACAGAGTCTGGTGAAGCTTTCTTT
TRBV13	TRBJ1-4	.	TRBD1	CASRQGQGRGEKLFF	TGTGCCAGCAGACAAGGACAGGGTAGAGGTGAAAAACTGTTTTTT
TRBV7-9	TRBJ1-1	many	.	CASSSDSMRTEAFF	TGTGCCAGCAGCTCAGACAGTATGAGGACTGAAGCTTTCTTT
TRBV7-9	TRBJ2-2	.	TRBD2	CASRESGRERNTGELFF	TGTGCCAGCAGGGAGAGCGGGAGGGAGAGGAACACCGGGGAGCTGTTTTTT
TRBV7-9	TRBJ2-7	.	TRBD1	CASSADRAYEQYF	TGTGCCAGCAGCGCGGACAGGGCCTACGAGCAGTACTTC
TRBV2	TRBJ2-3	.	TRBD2	CASSVVAPKAGVVGTDTQYF	TGTGCCAGCAGTGTCGTTGCACCCAAAGCGGGAGTAGTGGGCACAGATACGCAGTATTTT
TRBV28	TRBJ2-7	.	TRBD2	CASSSGTSGRGGVGEQYF	TGTGCCAGCAGCTCCGGGACTAGCGGGAGAGGGGGGGTAGGGGAGCAGTACTTC
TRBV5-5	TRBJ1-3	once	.	CASGEGGSSGNTIYF	TGTGCCAGCGGAGAGGGTGGCAGCTCTGGAAACACCATATATTTT
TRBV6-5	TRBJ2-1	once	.	CASSSPGRGTYNEQFF	TGTGCCAGCAGTTCTCCGGGGCGCGGGACTTACAATGAGCAGTTCTTC
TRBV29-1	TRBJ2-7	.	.	CSVEKTGSEQYF	TGCAGCGTTGAGAAGACAGGAAGCGAGCAGTACTTC
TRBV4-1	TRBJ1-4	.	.	CASSQRTGLTNEKLFF	TGCGCCAGCAGCCAGAGAACAGGGCTGACTAATGAAAAACTGTTTTTT
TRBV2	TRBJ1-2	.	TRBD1	CASSQTGGYGYTF	TGTGCCAGCAGCCAGACAGGGGGCTATGGCTACACCTTC
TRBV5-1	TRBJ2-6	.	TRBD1	CASSKTDRGSGANVLTF	TGCGCCAGCTCAAAAACGGACAGGGGGTCTGGGGCCAACGTCCTGACTTTC
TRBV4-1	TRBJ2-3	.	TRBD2	CASRPSGRVGTDTQYF	TGCGCCAGCAGACCTAGCGGGAGGGTTGGCACAGATACGCAGTATTTT